These T cell receptor beta chains were read from a single sample in a study of T cell responses to AZD1222 COVID-19 vaccine. Some clones are missing from TCRdb's copy, which holds only in-frame ones; the method was immunoSEQ multiplex PCR. The sample holds about 130,000 clones, 90% seen once. The material sequenced was peripheral blood, taken on day 0 of MenACWY control vaccination. These receptors originate from an adult in good health. Each CDR3 is given with its conserved first and last residue. The D gene is left open where the match is weak. Clone size is shown for a subset of rows, as once, few, many or a class of expanded clone.

size	J	V	D	DNA	CDR3
.	TRBJ1-2	TRBV7-9	TRBD1	TGTGCCAGCAGCTCGACAGGGAACTATGGCTACACCTTC	CASSSTGNYGYTF
.	TRBJ2-1	TRBV7-9	TRBD1	TGTGCCAGCAGCTCGTCAGGGGGCGCAGGGCAGTTCTTC	CASSSSGGAGQFF
few	TRBJ2-7	TRBV7-9	.	TGTGCCAGCAGCTCGGGACCCCCCGGCGAGCAGTACTTC	CASSSGPPGEQYF
.	TRBJ1-6	TRBV6-1	TRBD1	TGTGCCAGCAGTGAAATAGTAGGACAGGGGGATTCACCCCTCCACTTT	CASSEIVGQGDSPLHF
.	TRBJ2-7	TRBV28	TRBD1	TGTGCCAGCAGATCCGCCGACAGGGGGCTAGGCTACGAGCAGTACTTC	CASRSADRGLGYEQYF
once	TRBJ1-1	TRBV29-1	TRBD1	TGCAGCGTTACAGGGGTAACTGAAGCTTTCTTT	CSVTGVTEAFF
.	TRBJ1-2	TRBV29-1	TRBD1	TGCAGCGGTGGACAGGGGGCCGGAAGCTACACCTTC	CSGGQGAGSYTF
.	TRBJ1-4	TRBV5-1	.	TGCGCCAGCAGCTTTGAGGGGGGAAATGAAAAACTGTTTTTT	CASSFEGGNEKLFF
.	TRBJ2-6	TRBV19	.	TGTGCCAGTAGTATAGGATTGGGCAGGGAGAGCTCTGGGGCCAACGTCCTGACTTTC	CASSIGLGRESSGANVLTF
.	TRBJ2-1	TRBV7-9	.	TGTGCCAGCAGCACGAATACATTCAAGGGCAATGAGCAGTTCTTC	CASSTNTFKGNEQFF
once	TRBJ1-1	TRBV7-8	TRBD1	TGTGCCAGCAGCTCGCTAACCGGGACAGAAACAGGGAGAGCTTTCTTT	CASSSLTGTETGRAFF
.	TRBJ2-5	TRBV27	.	TGTGCCAGCAGTTTTACGGCGGGGGAGACCCAGTACTTC	CASSFTAGETQYF